Shown below are 32 T cell receptor beta chains from a single sample sequenced in a study of cytomegalovirus exposure and HLA in healthy donors. The repertoire was sequenced with immunoSEQ multiplex PCR; TCRdb's copy has only in-frame clones and lacks some. The sample carries about 130,000 clones, around 96% recorded once. The source material was PBMCs. The receptor source for this set is a man aged 18 to 30 in good health and CMV-seronegative.

The chain has TRBV6-6 and TRBJ2-7, with TRBD2 matching over 7 bases. V lost 6 bases to trimming and J lost 3 bases; unmatched junction nucleotides: 5. Per the germline V gene, CDR1 is MNHNY and CDR2 is SVGAGI (reference sequence). The CDR3 extends over 13 amino acids. The CDR3 spells CASSRGLFYEQYF. In DNA, the CDR3 is TGTGCCAGCAGCCGGGGACTATTCTACGAGCAGTACTTC.

To note about this clone: The junction does not match germline at one end; this may be a read error. J is TRBJ2-5 and V is TRBV7-7, with D perhaps matching TRBD1 (5 bases). Germline V gene data show CDR1 as SSHAT and CDR2 as FNYEAQ (reference sequence). The CDR3 length is 13 residues. The CDR3 region has the DNA TGTGCTAGCAGCTTAAGGGGACAAGAGACCCAGTACTTC. Translated: CASSLRGQETQYF.

This sequence joins TRBV4-3 and TRBJ2-1; 12 bases fit TRBD1. V shed 1 base, J shed 6 bases, and the junction held 7 bases outside the gene matches. This CDR3 has 17 residues. The germline CDR1 and CDR2 sequences are LGHNA and YSLEER. This CDR3 reads CASSQARDRGQGNEQFF. CDR3 sequence (DNA): TGCGCCAGCAGCCAAGCCCGGGACAGGGGGCAGGGCAATGAGCAGTTCTTC.

The rearrangement links TRBV11-3 to TRBJ2-3; D unclear. Germline V gene data show CDR1 as SGHNT and CDR2 as YENEEA. This CDR3 has 13 residues. The V and J ends lost 5 bases and 2 bases respectively, with 8 bases between them. The chain's CDR3 is CASSRGATDTQYF. CDR3 coding DNA: TGTGCCAGCAGCAGAGGCGCCACAGATACGCAGTATTTT.

The genes are TRBV10-3 and TRBJ1-3; the D gene is possibly TRBD1 (5 bases). The V end was cut by 4 bases, the J end by 0 bases, with 22 bases between. Germline lookup yields CDR1 ENHRY and CDR2 SYGVKD. The CDR3 is 19 residues long. The CDR3 reads CAISAGTAFRRGSGNTIYF. CDR3 nucleotide sequence: TGTGCCATCAGTGCCGGGACCGCCTTCCGGCGGGGCTCTGGAAACACCATATATTTT.

The rearrangement links TRBV15 to TRBJ1-5; 7 nucleotides match TRBD1. This CDR3 comprises 13 residues. Germline CDR1 reads LNHNV; CDR2 reads YYDKDF (reference sequence). Losses at the gene ends were 4 bases for V and 16 bases for J; bases not matched to a gene: 13. The CDR3 here is CATSTSLGQAEHF. CDR3 DNA: TGTGCCACCAGCACCTCCCTTGGACAGGCGGAACATTTT.

The chain combines TRBV5-4 with TRBJ1-2; no clear D. Trimming cost V 1 base and J 4 bases, with 11 bases left between them. Germline V gene sequence: CDR1 SGHNT, CDR2 YYREEE (reference sequence). The CDR3 totals 14 residues. The CDR3 sequence is CASSLSVRSYGYTF. CDR3 nucleotides: TGTGCCAGCAGCTTGAGCGTCAGATCCTATGGCTACACCTTC.

V gene TRBV28 combines with J gene TRBJ2-7, with TRBD2 as a possible D gene (5 bases). Per germline, CDR1 MDHEN and CDR2 SYDVKM. The V end was cut by 2 bases, the J end by 1 base, with 12 bases between. The CDR3 spans 15 residues. DNA of the CDR3: TGTGCCAGCAGTTTAACCGGGATGGGATCCTACGAGCAGTACTTC. Residues: CASSLTGMGSYEQYF.

The J gene is TRBJ2-3, the V gene TRBV19; 14 bases line up with TRBD2. Trimming cost V 5 bases and J 3 bases; bases outside gene matches: 4. Germline CDR1 reads LNHDA; CDR2 reads SQIVND (reference sequence). This CDR3 region has 16 residues. CDR3 sequence reads: CASSPGLAGVTDTQYF. The CDR3 nucleotides are TGTGCCAGTAGTCCGGGACTAGCGGGAGTGACAGATACGCAGTATTTT.

The gene calls are TRBV5-1 and TRBJ2-2; 12 nucleotides agree with TRBD2. This CDR3 is 15 amino acids long. The germline V gene has CDR1 SGHRS and CDR2 YFSETQ. The V gene end was trimmed by 4 bases and the J gene end by 4 bases; junction bases not matched to a gene: 2. CDR3 protein: CASSQGLAGTGELFF. DNA of the CDR3: TGCGCCAGCAGCCAGGGACTAGCGGGCACCGGGGAGCTGTTTTTT.

This chain joins TRBV30 and TRBJ1-5, with D tentatively TRBD1 (6 bases). V was cut by 3 bases and J by 1 base, with 19 bases left in between. Looked up from germline, CDR1 is GTSNPN and CDR2 is SVGIG (reference sequence). The CDR3 contains 17 residues. The CDR3 spells CAWSRSGAGASNQPQHF. The CDR3 DNA follows: TGTGCCTGGAGCCGGAGCGGGGCGGGGGCCAGCAATCAGCCCCAGCATTTT. Variable domain in full (rest from reference TRBV30 and TRBJ1-5): SQTIHQWPATLVQPVGSPLSLECTVEGTSNPNLYWYRQAAGRGLQLLFYSVGIGQISSEVPQNLSASRPQDRQFILSSKKLLLSDSGFYLCAWSRSGAGASNQPQHFGDGTRLSIL.

The V call is TRBV9, the J call TRBJ1-2; D perhaps matches TRBD1 (5 bases). This CDR3 has 14 residues. V gave up 5 bases and J gave up 7 bases, with 18 bases separating them. Germline values: CDR1 SGDLS, CDR2 YYNGEE. The CDR3 DNA is TGTGCCAGCAGGCGGGGGATTAAGCTGGGTGGCTACACCTTC. It is translated as CASRRGIKLGGYTF.

J is TRBJ2-1 and V is TRBV7-9, with 10 bases fitting TRBD1. J was trimmed by 5 bases and V by 3 bases; bases with no gene match: 4. The CDR3 loop spans 15 amino acids. Germline CDR1 and CDR2: SEHNR and FQNEAQ (reference sequence). Here the CDR3 DNA reads TGTGCCAGCAGCTTGGGACAGGGGATTCACAATGAGCAGTTCTTC. Its translation: CASSLGQGIHNEQFF.

The chain uses TRBV18 and TRBJ2-7; tentative D call: TRBD1 (8 bases). CDR3 size: 13 residues. Germline V gene lookup returns CDR1 KGHSH and CDR2 LQKENI. Trimming took 6 bases from V and 5 from J, leaving 14 bases between them. CDR3 DNA sequence: TGTGCCAGCTCTGGACAGGGAGGGAACGAGCAGTACTTC. Translated: CASSGQGGNEQYF.

This chain uses TRBV12-5 with TRBJ2-5; perhaps TRBD1 as D (6 bases). The V gene's germline CDR1 is LGHNT and CDR2 FRNRAP. V lost 1 base and J 5 bases, leaving 11 bases between the germline ends. The CDR3 runs 14 residues. This chain's CDR3 is CASGLGTASETQYF. The DNA of the CDR3 is TGTGCTAGTGGTTTGGGGACAGCCTCTGAGACCCAGTACTTC.

This chain connects TRBV9 to TRBJ2-7; D is undetermined. Germline CDR1 SGDLS, CDR2 YYNGEE. Trimming pared 3 bases from V and 1 base from J, leaving 5 bases between. The CDR3 has 12 residues. The CDR3 nucleotides are TGTGCCAGCAGCGGCGAATCCTACGAGCAGTACTTC. It translates to CASSGESYEQYF.

The chain has TRBV7-8 and TRBJ2-5; no reliable D call. The CDR3 runs 11 residues. Germline-derived CDR1 and CDR2 are SGHVS and FQNEAQ. V was trimmed by 3 bases and J by 5 bases, leaving 4 bases between them. CDR3 DNA: TGTGCCAGCAGCTTGAGCGAGACCCAGTACTTC. Translated, it gives CASSLSETQYF.

V usage is TRBV2 and J usage is TRBJ2-7, with 10 bases that match TRBD1. The CDR3 consists of 14 residues. V lost 5 bases, J lost 5 bases, and 6 bases stayed unmatched. Germline V gene lookup returns CDR1 SNHLY and CDR2 FYNNEI. CDR3 coding DNA: TGTGCCAGCAGTACGGGCGGGACAGGGGACGAGCAGTACTTC. Translated, it gives CASSTGGTGDEQYF.

The chain carries TRBV9 and TRBJ2-7, with D uncertain. Looked up from germline, CDR1 is SGDLS and CDR2 is YYNGEE. CDR3 length: 16 amino acids. The ends were cut back, 4 bases at V and 0 bases at J, with 17 bases in the middle. CDR3 region: CASSPQSRLLSYEQYF. The CDR3 region has the DNA TGTGCCAGCAGCCCCCAATCGCGCTTACTCTCCTACGAGCAGTACTTC.

The rearrangement uses TRBV6-5 and TRBJ2-1; 9 bases are shared with TRBD2. Germline CDR1 is MNHEY and CDR2 is SVGAGI. The CDR3 runs 15 residues. V lost 5 bases and J lost 6; bases outside the gene matches: 8. The CDR3 sequence is CASSGYGREGNEQFF. The CDR3, as DNA: TGTGCCAGCAGTGGATATGGGCGGGAGGGCAATGAGCAGTTCTTC.

The chain joins TRBV27 to TRBJ2-5; TRBD2 agrees at 7 bases. Near its end, the DNA agrees better with TRBJ2-7, so the J call may be wrong. CDR3 length equals 13 residues. CDR1 is MNHEY and CDR2 is SMNVEV in the germline V gene (reference sequence). Here the CDR3 DNA reads TGTGCCAGCAGTTCCGGGACTAACTACGAGCAGTACTTC. Translated: CASSSGTNYEQYF.

V is TRBV28 and J is TRBJ2-1, with 11 bases fitting TRBD2. Germline V gives CDR1 MDHEN, CDR2 SYDVKM. Losses at the gene ends were 5 bases for V and 7 bases for J; bases not matched to a gene: 7. The CDR3 is made up of 15 amino acids. DNA for the CDR3: TGTGCCAGCAGTGATACTAGCGGGAGCACGAATGAGCAGTTCTTC. This translates into CASSDTSGSTNEQFF.

This chain joins TRBV2 and TRBJ2-3; weak D call: TRBD1 (7 bases). The CDR3 has 15 amino acids. Deletions cut 3 bases from V and 0 bases from J, with 10 bases between. Germline V CDR1 and CDR2: SNHLY, FYNNEI. In DNA form, the CDR3 reads TGTGCCAGCAGTGACAGGGGGACTAGCACAGATACGCAGTATTTT. This codes for CASSDRGTSTDTQYF.

This chain links TRBV28 with TRBJ2-1, with 15 bases lining up with TRBD2. The CDR3 length is 17 residues. Germline assignment: CDR1 MDHEN and CDR2 SYDVKM. The trim removed 6 bases at V and 15 bases at J, leaving 18 bases unmatched. The CDR3 DNA reads TGTGCCAGCAGCACTAGGGGGACTAGCGGGAGGAGATCGACGGGGTTCTTC. This encodes CASSTRGTSGRRSTGFF.

The chain employs TRBV7-3 and TRBJ1-1; a weak D match, TRBD1 (6 bases). V dropped 5 bases and J dropped 0 bases, with 13 bases sitting between them. The CDR3 has 15 residues. Germline V lookup: CDR1 SGHTA, CDR2 FQGTGA. The CDR3 coding sequence is TGTGCCAGCAGCATCAACAGGGTTCTGAACACTGAAGCTTTCTTT. It specifies CASSINRVLNTEAFF.

J is TRBJ1-2 and V is TRBV7-2, with 8 bases identical to TRBD1. CDR1 is SGHTA, CDR2 FQGNSA, per germline. V shed 1 base and J 4 bases; nucleotides not matched to a gene: 2. This CDR3 region has 14 residues. CDR3 bases: TGTGCCAGCAGCTTAGAGGGACAGGCCTATGGCTACACCTTC. Its protein is CASSLEGQAYGYTF.

This rearrangement joins TRBV6-6 to TRBJ2-1; D may be TRBD1 (6 bases). This CDR3 has 10 amino acids. Germline V CDR1 and CDR2: MNHNY, SVGAGI (reference sequence). Trimming took 5 bases from V and 10 from J, leaving 6 bases between them. CDR3 in amino acids: CASSQGEQFF. For the CDR3, the DNA is TGTGCCAGCAGTCAGGGGGAGCAGTTCTTC.

The V gene is TRBV7-2, the J gene TRBJ2-2; weak D call: TRBD1 (5 bases). This CDR3 contains 13 residues. The germline CDR1 and CDR2 sequences are SGHTA and FQGNSA. Trimming removed 10 bases from V and 1 base from J, with 10 bases in between. The CDR3 coding sequence is TGTGCCATATCGACAGAGAACACCGGGGAGCTGTTTTTT. Translating it yields CAISTENTGELFF.

The chain recombines TRBV25-1 with TRBJ2-1; 7 bases match TRBD2. CDR3 size: 16 residues. Germline V gene data show CDR1 as MGHDK and CDR2 as SYGVNS. V lost 6 bases and J lost 2; bases outside the gene matches: 10. The CDR3 coding sequence is TGTGCCAGCAGGGGAGGGGAGGGTTTCACCTACAATGAGCAGTTCTTC. It yields the protein CASRGGEGFTYNEQFF.

V is TRBV5-6 and J is TRBJ1-2, with D perhaps TRBD1 (5 bases). Germline CDR1 SGHDT, CDR2 YYEEEE. V shed 0 bases and J shed 8 bases, with 11 bases lying between them. This CDR3 spans 13 amino acids. This CDR3 is CASSLGAGLGYTF. The CDR3 DNA is TGTGCCAGCAGCTTGGGTGCAGGGTTAGGCTACACCTTC.

This chain connects TRBV6-5 to TRBJ2-3, with TRBD2 as a possible D gene (6 bases). The germline V gene has CDR1 MNHEY and CDR2 SVGAGI. Trimming took 4 bases from V and 2 from J, leaving 13 bases between them. The CDR3 consists of 15 residues. CDR3 sequence: CASSLSGTYTDTQYF. The DNA of the CDR3 is TGTGCCAGCAGTTTATCCGGGACTTACACAGATACGCAGTATTTT.

The CDR3 bases are TGCGCCAGCAGCTTGCAGGGTTTCTACGAGCAGTACTTC. It translates to CASSLQGFYEQYF. The chain links TRBV5-1 to TRBJ2-7; TRBD1 might be the D (5 bases). Deletions cut 1 base from V and 3 bases from J, with 8 bases between. This CDR3 has 13 amino acids. Per the germline V gene, CDR1 is SGHRS and CDR2 is YFSETQ. The whole variable domain, remainder taken from reference TRBV5-1 and TRBJ2-7, is KAGVTQTPRYLIKTRGQQVTLSCSPISGHRSVSWYQQTPGQGLQFLFEYFSETQRNKGNFPGRFSGRQFSNSRSEMNVSTLELGDSALYLCASSLQGFYEQYFGPGTRLTVT.